The rows below give T cell receptor beta chains drawn from one sample of a study of cytomegalovirus exposure and HLA in healthy donors. TCRdb keeps only in-frame clones here, not all; method: immunoSEQ multiplex PCR. The repertoire consists of around 160,000 clones, with over 65% occurring once and the leading ten covering roughly 2.7%. The sequencing sample was made of PBMCs. These TCRs come from a woman between 35 and 50 years old in good health and CMV-seropositive. CDR3s include the opening cysteine and the closing phenylalanine or tryptophan. Fields, in order: clone size, D gene, V gene, J gene, CDR3 protein, CDR3 DNA. A D gene is named only where the DNA matches it firmly. Size is stated for part of the rows, as once, few or many counts, or as a class when the clone is expanded.

NA	TRBD2	TRBV27	TRBJ2-5	CASTRTSGSQETQYF	TGTGCCAGCACCCGGACTAGCGGATCTCAAGAGACCCAGTACTTC
few	NA	TRBV25-1	TRBJ2-3	CASSHSGLTDTQYF	TGTGCCAGCAGCCACTCCGGACTCACAGATACGCAGTATTTT
NA	NA	TRBV21-1	TRBJ1-1	CASSKRNWAQAFF	TGTGCCAGCAGCAAAAGGAACTGGGCCCAAGCTTTCTTT
NA	TRBD1	TRBV18	TRBJ2-7	CASSPATGGPYEQYF	TGTGCCAGCTCACCGGCCACAGGGGGGCCCTACGAGCAGTACTTC
many	TRBD1	TRBV6-1	TRBJ2-7	CASSETTGSYEQYF	TGTGCCAGCAGTGAGACGACAGGGTCCTACGAGCAGTACTTC
NA	TRBD1	TRBV19	TRBJ2-5	CASRTGTGGAETQYF	TGTGCCAGTAGAACCGGGACAGGGGGCGCGGAGACCCAGTACTTC
NA	TRBD1	TRBV6-5	TRBJ2-7	CASSQPGQGRGQYF	TGTGCCAGCAGCCAACCGGGACAGGGGAGGGGGCAGTACTTC
few	TRBD1	TRBV11-2	TRBJ1-1	CASGYRGDTEAFF	TGTGCCAGCGGGTACAGGGGGGACACTGAAGCTTTCTTT
NA	NA	TRBV18	TRBJ1-2	CASSTGSENYGYTF	TGTGCCAGCTCAACGGGGTCGGAGAACTATGGCTACACCTTC
NA	NA	TRBV13	TRBJ1-2	CASSLTAGVGYTF	TGTGCCAGCAGCTTAACTGCAGGGGTTGGCTACACCTTC
NA	NA	TRBV27	TRBJ2-7	CASSAIRGYEQYF	TGTGCCAGCAGTGCAATTCGCGGTTACGAGCAGTACTTC
NA	TRBD1	TRBV27	TRBJ1-3	CASSWTGASSGNTIYF	TGTGCCAGCAGCTGGACAGGGGCAAGCTCTGGAAACACCATATATTTT
NA	TRBD1	TRBV19	TRBJ1-5	CASSMRQGSNQPQHF	TGTGCCAGTAGTATGAGACAGGGGAGCAATCAGCCCCAGCATTTT
NA	TRBD1	TRBV29-1	TRBJ1-1	CSVRQGPGTEAFF	TGCAGCGTCAGACAGGGCCCTGGCACTGAAGCTTTCTTT
NA	TRBD1	TRBV15	TRBJ1-4	CATSPGQGEKLFF	TGTGCCACCAGCCCCGGACAGGGCGAAAAACTGTTTTTT
NA	NA	TRBV6-6	TRBJ2-3	CASTVRVAVTDTQYF	TGTGCCAGCACTGTCAGGGTCGCAGTGACAGATACGCAGTATTTT
NA	NA	TRBV6-1	TRBJ2-5	CASSVTKATTGGETQYF	TGTGCCAGCAGTGTGACCAAAGCAACGACAGGCGGAGAGACCCAGTACTTC
NA	NA	TRBV4-3	TRBJ1-1	CASSQGGRGSGEAFF	TGCGCCAGCAGCCAAGGGGGTCGGGGTTCGGGTGAAGCTTTCTTT
few	TRBD1	TRBV28	TRBJ1-2	CASSLGTGEANYGYTF	TGTGCCAGCAGTTTGGGGACAGGGGAGGCTAACTATGGCTACACCTTC
NA	NA	TRBV27	TRBJ1-2	CASSSSRQRGYTF	TGTGCCAGCAGTTCGTCTCGACAGCGTGGCTACACCTTC
NA	TRBD1	TRBV2	TRBJ2-7	CASRTGDEQYF	TGTGCCAGCAGGACAGGGGACGAGCAGTACTTC
NA	TRBD1	TRBV19	TRBJ1-1	CASSIGGQGLGAFF	TGTGCCAGTAGTATTGGGGGACAGGGTTTGGGAGCTTTCTTT
NA	NA	TRBV27	TRBJ1-2	CASSWTELKTNYGYTF	TGTGCCAGCAGTTGGACAGAACTGAAAACTAACTATGGCTACACCTTC
NA	NA	TRBV18	TRBJ1-3	CASSSEPNTIYF	TGTGCCAGCTCTAGCGAGCCAAACACCATATATTTT